The next 13 T cell receptor beta chains were all read from a single sample in a study of blood T cell repertoires in COVID-19. Assay used: immunoSEQ multiplex PCR; TCRdb lists only in-frame clones, some missing. Counted here are roughly 320,000 clones, more than 85% occurring once; the ten biggest clones make up roughly 3.9%. The sample was PBMCs or T cells enriched from blood (not recorded which). The source is a woman between 25 and 40 years old who had been exposed to COVID-19.

This clone was counted a single time. The rearrangement links TRBV3-1 (or the pseudogene TRBV3-2) to TRBJ1-2; tentatively, D is TRBD1 (6 bases). Germline assignment: CDR1 LGHDT and CDR2 YNNKEL (reference sequence). The CDR3 spans 12 residues. The V end lost 6 bases, the J end lost 10 bases, and 15 bases lay between the germline ends. The DNA of the CDR3 is TGTGCCAGCAGTCCTACAGGGAGCGACTACACCTTC. Amino acids: CASSPTGSDYTF.

This clone was observed once. This chain uses TRBV9 with TRBJ2-1; D might be TRBD2 (6 bases). Germline loops: CDR1 SGDLS, CDR2 YYNGEE. Trimming removed 3 bases at V and 9 bases at J, with 16 bases between. CDR3 length: 14 residues. CDR3 amino acids: CASSDRTSSVEQFF. The CDR3 DNA sequence: TGTGCCAGCAGCGACCGTACTAGCTCGGTTGAGCAGTTCTTC.

This chain connects TRBV2 to TRBJ1-1, with D unresolved. V was cut by 5 bases and J by 2 bases, with 15 bases left in between. The germline V gene encodes CDR1 SNHLY and CDR2 FYNNEI. The CDR3 length is 15 residues. The CDR3 region is CASSPRESLNTEAFF. The CDR3, as DNA: TGTGCCAGCAGTCCGAGAGAGAGTTTAAACACTGAAGCTTTCTTT.

CDR3 amino acids: CASSTHRGDSPLHF. For the CDR3, the DNA is TGTGCCAGCAGCACCCACAGGGGCGATTCACCCCTCCACTTT. The V gene is TRBV9, the J gene TRBJ1-6; 7 nucleotides align to TRBD1. The CDR3 contains 14 residues. The germline V gene has CDR1 SGDLS and CDR2 YYNGEE. V lost 4 bases and J lost 8; bases outside the gene matches: 6.

The chain is built from TRBV7-8 and TRBJ2-7, with D perhaps TRBD1 (5 bases). CDR1 is SGHVS, CDR2 FQNEAQ, per germline. Trimming left V 6 bases short and J 4 bases short, with 16 bases between. The CDR3 extends over 14 amino acids. CDR3 sequence (DNA): TGTGCCAGCAGTGTAAGGGGTTTTACGTACGAGCAGTACTTC. Residues: CASSVRGFTYEQYF.

V usage is TRBV2 and J usage is TRBJ1-1, with 7 bases lining up with TRBD1. Looked up from germline, CDR1 is SNHLY and CDR2 is FYNNEI. The CDR3 length is 15 residues. Trimming removed 6 bases from V and 0 bases from J; junction bases left unmatched: 7. The CDR3: CASRPGGSMNTEAFF. The CDR3 bases are TGTGCCAGCAGGCCAGGGGGATCGATGAACACTGAAGCTTTCTTT.

The chain joins TRBV21-1 to TRBJ1-5; whether TRBD1, the table's D call, matches the DNA was not checked. TRBV21-1 is a pseudogene locus. The CDR3 totals 17 residues. CDR3 amino acids: CASSKAGQGYSNQPQHF. CDR3 nucleotides: TGTGCCAGCAGCAAAGCCGGACAGGGGTATAGCAATCAGCCCCAGCATTTT.

The table lists this clone with a count of one. This sequence joins TRBV9 and TRBJ1-1, with D hard to call. V was pared by 0 bases and J by 10 bases, with 13 bases between. CDR1 SGDLS and CDR2 YYNGEE come from the germline V gene. The CDR3 extends over 13 amino acids. CDR3 coding DNA: TGTGCCAGCAGCGTAGAGGTGGCAGGAGGAGCTTTCTTT. Protein sequence: CASSVEVAGGAFF. The entire variable domain, with the rest obtained from reference TRBV9 and TRBJ1-1, is as follows: DSGVTQTPKHLITATGQRVTLRCSPRSGDLSVYWYQQSLDQGLQFLIQYYNGEERAKGNILERFSAQQFPDLHSELNLSSLELGDSALYFCASSVEVAGGAFFGQGTRLTVV.

J is TRBJ1-4 and V is TRBV5-4; possibly TRBD1 for D (5 bases). This CDR3 has 15 amino acids. V was trimmed by 6 bases and J by 5 bases, leaving 17 bases between them. Germline CDR1 SGHNT, CDR2 YYREEE (reference sequence). Here the CDR3 reads CASTRGGARNEKLFF. CDR3 DNA sequence: TGTGCCAGCACCCGGGGAGGGGCCAGAAATGAAAAACTGTTTTTT.

The CDR3 coding sequence is TGTGCTAGTGGTTTGCGAGGGGGTGAGCAGTTCTTC. Translated, it gives CASGLRGGEQFF. The chain joins TRBV12-5 to TRBJ2-1, with D possibly being TRBD1 (6 bases). The V end lost 2 bases, the J end lost 9 bases, and 8 bases lay between the germline ends. The CDR3 covers 12 residues. Germline V gene sequence: CDR1 LGHNT, CDR2 FRNRAP.

This clone was observed a handful of times. The chain has TRBV4-1 and TRBJ1-1; tentatively, D is TRBD1 (6 bases). The germline CDR1 and CDR2 sequences are MGHRA and YSYEKL. CDR3 size: 15 residues. V was trimmed by 5 bases and J by 1 base, leaving 14 bases between them. The CDR3 nucleotides are TGCGCCAGCAGCACCTCGGGACACCCGAACACTGAAGCTTTCTTT. It codes for CASSTSGHPNTEAFF.

This chain uses TRBV7-6 with TRBJ2-3, with 7 bases that match TRBD1. After removal of 1 base from V and 2 bases from J, the junction contained 15 bases not matched to a gene. From germline, CDR1 is SGHVS and CDR2 FNYEAQ. This CDR3 has 19 amino acids. The CDR3 here is CASSLVFSAGRGLTDTQYF. In DNA, the CDR3 is TGTGCCAGCAGCTTAGTATTTTCGGCCGGAAGGGGGCTCACAGATACGCAGTATTTT.

The rearrangement links TRBV4-3 to TRBJ2-7; TRBD2 might be the D (6 bases). The ends were cut back, 1 base at V and 0 bases at J, with 7 bases in the middle. CDR3 size: 14 residues. Germline CDR1 reads LGHNA; CDR2 reads YSLEER. The CDR3 DNA reads as TGCGCCAGCAGCCAAGGGGGGGACTCCTACGAGCAGTACTTC. It codes for CASSQGGDSYEQYF.